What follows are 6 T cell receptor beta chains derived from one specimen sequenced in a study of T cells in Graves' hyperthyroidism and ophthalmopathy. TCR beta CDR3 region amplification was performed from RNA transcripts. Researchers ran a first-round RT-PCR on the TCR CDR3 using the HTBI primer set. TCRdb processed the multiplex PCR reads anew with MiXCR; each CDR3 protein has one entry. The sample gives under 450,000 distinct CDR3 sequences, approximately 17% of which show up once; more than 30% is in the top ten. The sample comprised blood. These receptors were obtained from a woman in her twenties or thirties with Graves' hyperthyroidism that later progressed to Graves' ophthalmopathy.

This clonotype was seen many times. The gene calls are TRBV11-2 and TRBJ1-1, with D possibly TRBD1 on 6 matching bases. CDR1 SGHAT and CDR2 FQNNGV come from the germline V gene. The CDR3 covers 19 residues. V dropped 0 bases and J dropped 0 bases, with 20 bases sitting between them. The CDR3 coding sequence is TGTGCCAGCAGCTTAGATTCGAGGGGTTGGGACATCCTGAACACTGAAGCTTTCTTT. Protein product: CASSLDSRGWDILNTEAFF. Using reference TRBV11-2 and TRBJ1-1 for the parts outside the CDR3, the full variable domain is EAGVAQSPRYKIIEKRQSVAFWCNPISGHATLYWYQQILGQGPKLLIQFQNNGVVDDSQLPKDRFSAERLKGVDSTLKIQPAKLEDSAVYLCASSLDSRGWDILNTEAFFGQGTRLTVV.

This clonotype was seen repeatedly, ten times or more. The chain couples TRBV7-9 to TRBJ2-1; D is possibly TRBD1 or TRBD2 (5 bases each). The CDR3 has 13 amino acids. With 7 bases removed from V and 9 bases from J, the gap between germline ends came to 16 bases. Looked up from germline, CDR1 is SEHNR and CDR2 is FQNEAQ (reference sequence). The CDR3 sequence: CASIPGLSAEQFF. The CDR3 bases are TGTGCCAGCATTCCGGGGCTCAGCGCTGAGCAGTTCTTC.

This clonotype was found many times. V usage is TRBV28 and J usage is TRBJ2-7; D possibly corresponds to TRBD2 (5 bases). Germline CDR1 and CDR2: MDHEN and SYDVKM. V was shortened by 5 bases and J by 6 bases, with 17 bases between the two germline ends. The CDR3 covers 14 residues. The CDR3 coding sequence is TGTGCCAGCAGTCCCCAGAGAGGGTTCGGCGAGCAGTACTTC. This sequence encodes CASSPQRGFGEQYF.

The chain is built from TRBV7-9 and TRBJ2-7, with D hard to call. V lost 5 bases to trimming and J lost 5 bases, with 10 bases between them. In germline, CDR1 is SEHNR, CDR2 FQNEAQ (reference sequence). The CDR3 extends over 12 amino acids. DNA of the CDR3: TGTGCCAGCAGCCCCCTCAGCGACGAGCAGTACTTC. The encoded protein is CASSPLSDEQYF.

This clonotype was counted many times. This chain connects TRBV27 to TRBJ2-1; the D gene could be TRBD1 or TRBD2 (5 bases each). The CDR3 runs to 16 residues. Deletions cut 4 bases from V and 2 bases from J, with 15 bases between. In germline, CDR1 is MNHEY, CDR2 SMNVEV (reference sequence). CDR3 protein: CASSSLGGVTYNEQFF. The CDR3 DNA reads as TGTGCCAGCAGTTCTCTTGGGGGAGTTACCTACAATGAGCAGTTCTTC.

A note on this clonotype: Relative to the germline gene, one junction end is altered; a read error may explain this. CDR3 sequence reads: CANSLRELRSADTQYF. In DNA, the CDR3 is TGTGCCAACAGTTTGCGGGAGTTGAGGTCCGCAGATACGCAGTATTTT. This rearrangement joins TRBV12-3 or TRBV12-4 to TRBJ2-3; 7 positions match TRBD2. The CDR3 length is 16 residues.